The clone carrying this T cell receptor beta chain occurred a few times. What it recognizes is unknown. TCRdb re-called the 5' RACE reads with MiXCR, one entry per CDR3 protein. The sample records 690,000 or so distinct CDR3 sequences, 8.6% being singletons. These data originate in a study of identical twins. Points from the study as a whole: Possibly, invariant MAIT and iNKT cells partly confounded zero-insertion analyses.

CDR1 and CDR2 from the germline V gene are SQVTM and ANQGSEA. The CDR3 sequence is 13 residues long. The germline V and J ends were trimmed by 1 base and 1 base, with 8 bases remaining between them. These data were also filed under a second study, of yellow fever vaccine responses in identical twins.

The source material was PBMCs. The TCR was taken from a woman aged 18-35 years in good health. The chain links TRBV29-1 to TRBJ2-7, with unresolved D. CDR3 in DNA: TGCAGCGTTGAAGGCGAGGAATCCTACGAGCAGTACTTC. It codes for CSVEGEESYEQYF.